Following are 10 T cell receptor beta chains from one sample sequenced in a study of T cell responses to AZD1222 COVID-19 vaccine. TCRdb's table, derived via immunoSEQ multiplex PCR, lists solely in-frame clones and lacks some. Of 85,000 to 130,000 clones in the sample, roughly 90% were seen once. Sequences were derived from peripheral blood, sampled on day 0 of AZD1222 vaccination. These receptors all come from an adult in good health.

This clone was found once. The V and J genes are TRBV4-1 and TRBJ2-2; the match to TRBD2 covers 7 bases. From germline, CDR1 is MGHRA and CDR2 YSYEKL. The CDR3 has 18 residues. The trim removed 1 base at V and 4 bases at J, leaving 12 bases unmatched. Here the CDR3 reads CASSQVFRASGVTGELFF. CDR3 nucleotide sequence: TGCGCCAGCAGCCAAGTGTTTAGGGCTAGCGGAGTCACCGGGGAGCTGTTTTTT.

CDR3 residues: CASSLDRGNQPQHF. In DNA form, the CDR3 reads TGTGCCAGCAGCCTGGACAGGGGGAATCAGCCCCAGCATTTT. V and J are TRBV11-1 and TRBJ1-5; 10 bases line up with TRBD1. This CDR3 has 14 residues. CDR1 SGHAT and CDR2 FQDESV come from the germline V gene (reference sequence). V shed 5 bases and J 4 bases; nucleotides not matched to a gene: 2.

This clone has a single count. V is TRBV19 and J is TRBJ1-1; no definite D call. Germline V gene sequence: CDR1 LNHDA, CDR2 SQIVND (reference sequence). CDR3 length: 14 amino acids. V was clipped by 3 bases and J by 2 bases, with 10 bases between them. The CDR3 loop reads CASSIGWANTEAFF. The CDR3 region has the DNA TGTGCCAGTAGTATCGGTTGGGCCAACACTGAAGCTTTCTTT. Drawing the rest from reference TRBV19 and TRBJ1-1, the complete variable domain is DGGITQSPKYLFRKEGQNVTLSCEQNLNHDAMYWYRQDPGQGLRLIYYSQIVNDFQKGDIAEGYSVSREKKESFPLTVTSAQKNPTAFYLCASSIGWANTEAFFGQGTRLTVV.

This clone appeared a few times. The chain couples TRBV27 to TRBJ2-2; 12 bases line up with TRBD2. CDR3 length: 20 amino acids. Germline V gives CDR1 MNHEY, CDR2 SMNVEV (reference sequence). V lost 1 base and J lost 6; bases outside the gene matches: 15. DNA for the CDR3: TGTGCCAGCAGTTTATATGGGGGCCTAGCGGGAGGGCCCTGGGCCGGGGAGCTGTTTTTT. As protein: CASSLYGGLAGGPWAGELFF.

This clone showed up just once. Other DNA sequences in this specimen translate into the identical CDR3. The chain joins TRBV18 to TRBJ1-1; tentatively, D is TRBD1 (6 bases). The CDR3 runs to 14 residues. Germline lookup yields CDR1 KGHSH and CDR2 LQKENI. Trimming removed 3 bases at V and 1 base at J, with 9 bases between. The CDR3 DNA reads TGTGCCAGCTCACCCCCGACAGGGAACACTGAAGCTTTCTTT. Its translation is CASSPPTGNTEAFF.

This clone was seen more than once but under ten times. The chain has TRBV28 and TRBJ2-5, with 11 positions matching TRBD2. The germline V gene encodes CDR1 MDHEN and CDR2 SYDVKM. The V gene end was trimmed by 3 bases and the J gene end by 14 bases; junction bases not matched to a gene: 14. This CDR3 is 15 amino acids long. This chain's CDR3 is CASSFRVSGRAGSYF. CDR3 nucleotides: TGTGCCAGCAGTTTTAGGGTTAGCGGGAGGGCAGGGTCTTACTTC.

This chain links TRBV7-9 with TRBJ2-1; D possibly uses TRBD1 or TRBD2 (5 bases each). CDR3 length equals 15 residues. Germline V gene data show CDR1 as SEHNR and CDR2 as FQNEAQ (reference sequence). Deletions cut 5 bases from V and 9 bases from J, with 20 bases between. The CDR3 reads CASSAPGPLDFEQFF. The CDR3 DNA follows: TGTGCCAGCAGCGCGCCGGGACCCCTGGATTTTGAGCAGTTCTTC.

A single count supports this clone. CDR3: CASSLSGTGYQPQHF. The DNA for the CDR3 is TGTGCCAGCAGCCTATCCGGGACAGGGTATCAGCCCCAGCATTTT. V usage is TRBV7-8 and J usage is TRBJ1-5, with 9 bases fitting TRBD1. CDR3 length: 15 amino acids. Germline V gives CDR1 SGHVS, CDR2 FQNEAQ. V shed 5 bases and J 5 bases; nucleotides not matched to a gene: 7.

This rearrangement joins TRBV11-3 to TRBJ2-1; TRBD2 aligns across 12 bases. J was trimmed by 9 bases and V by 5 bases; bases with no gene match: 8. This CDR3 contains 15 residues. Germline CDR1 SGHNT, CDR2 YENEEA. CDR3: CASSPGLAGRSEQFF. CDR3 DNA: TGTGCCAGCAGCCCTGGACTAGCGGGACGTAGTGAGCAGTTCTTC.

V usage is TRBV19 and J usage is TRBJ2-2; TRBD2 aligns across 7 bases. CDR1 and CDR2 from the germline V gene are LNHDA and SQIVND (reference sequence). The V gene end was trimmed by 5 bases and the J gene end by 2 bases; junction bases not matched to a gene: 5. The CDR3 is 15 amino acids. The CDR3 DNA is TGTGCCAGTAGTTGGTCTAGCGGCAACACCGGGGAGCTGTTTTTT. Protein: CASSWSSGNTGELFF.